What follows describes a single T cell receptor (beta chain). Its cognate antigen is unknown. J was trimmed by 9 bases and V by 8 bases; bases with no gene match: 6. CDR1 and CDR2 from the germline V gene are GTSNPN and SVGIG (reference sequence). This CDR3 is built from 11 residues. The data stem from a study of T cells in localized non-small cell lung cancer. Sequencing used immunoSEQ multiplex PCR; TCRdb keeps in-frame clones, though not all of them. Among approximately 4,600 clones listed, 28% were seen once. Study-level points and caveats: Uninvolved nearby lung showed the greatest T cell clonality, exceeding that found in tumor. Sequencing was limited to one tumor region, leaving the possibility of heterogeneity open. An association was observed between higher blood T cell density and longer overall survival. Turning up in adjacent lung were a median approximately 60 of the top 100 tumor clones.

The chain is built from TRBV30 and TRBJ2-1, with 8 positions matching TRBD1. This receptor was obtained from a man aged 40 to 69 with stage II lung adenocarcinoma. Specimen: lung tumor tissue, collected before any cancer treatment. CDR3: CAGGQGGEQFF. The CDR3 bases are TGTGCCGGCGGACAGGGCGGTGAGCAGTTCTTC.